This T cell receptor (beta chain) emerged from a study of tumor-infiltrating lymphocytes in primary liver carcinoma (dated by TCRdb to 2015 to 2018). Describing the broader study: Of the five patients, three men and two women aged 30 to 69 years, four had hepatocellular carcinoma and one had combined HCC and intrahepatic cholangiocarcinoma. A total of roughly 35 specimens from 5 patients went through TCRbeta repertoire sequencing, namely 25 tumor regions, 5 adjacent noncancerous liver tissues and 5 peripheral blood samples. Across five regions of each liver tumor, along with adjacent normal tissue and blood, the study brought together TCRbeta repertoire sequencing, expression microarrays and whole-exome sequencing. The 25 or so tumor region samples were profiled with Agilent mRNA microarrays so that TCRbeta repertoire diversity could be related to the local molecular phenotype. Technical replicate repertoires showed high reproducibility, with mean shared-clone rates near 0.89 and correlation coefficients above 0.98. Roughly 3.5 to 7.5 million productive TCRbeta reads were obtained per sample, and no significant difference in read depth was found between tissue types. The five patients had tumors staged T1-T3 N0M0, with maximum diameters ranging from roughly 4.2 to 11 cm.

This clonotype was seen repeatedly, ten times or more. Its antigen remains unidentified. Per-base quality was not reported, and no clone a single base away is much larger than it. Total RNA and DNA were co-extracted from 20-30 mg of bulk tissue with the AllPrep DNA/RNA mini kit, without cell sorting. Five patients with histopathologically diagnosed primary liver carcinoma underwent surgical resection in China between late 2015 and 2016. Patients had chronic HBV infection and were treatment-naive at sampling. Each tumor was sampled at five spatially separated regions: the superior, inferior, left-lateral and right-lateral poles and the tumor centre. Histological examination found more than 90% viable tumor cells in every tumor sample. Fresh tumor and adjacent tissue pieces were bisected; one half was stored in RNAlater at -80°C, the other sent for histology. Starting from around 520 ng total RNA, TCRbeta-specific cDNA was produced by reverse transcription with a constant-region primer and ProtoScript II reverse transcriptase. Construction of the TCRbeta libraries relied on three nested rounds of multiplex PCR, following a slightly modified ARM-PCR procedure. Sample barcodes and Illumina adapters were added in a final 25-cycle PCR with Deep VentR polymerase. Before sequencing, amplicons of 200-500 bp were gel-purified using a QIAquick gel extraction kit. An Illumina HiSeq 2500 was used to sequence the TCRbeta amplicons with 250-bp paired-end reads. The authors processed their data as follows. Reads were quality-trimmed with Trimmomatic v0.33, and paired reads were merged with FLASH v1.2.11 to recover full CDR3 sequences. MiGEC v1.2.1b assigned V, D and J germline segments to the rearranged TCRbeta sequences. Clonotype statistics and Shannon-Wiener diversity indices were calculated with VDJtools v1.0.0. To reduce sampling bias, subsequent analyses other than the diversity analysis used only the 250 most abundant clonotypes in each sample. Using fastp trimming at Q25 and MiXCR clonotype assembly, TCRdb reanalyzed the public sequencing data and kept in-frame beta chains. Entries that share a CDR3 protein sequence are merged under the most common genes and DNA. The V and J calls shown here were made by TCRdb, not taken from the authors' results. The sample profile shows fewer than 150,000 distinct CDR3 sequences; less than 80% of them were found once. The ten largest clones add up to around 9% of the sample.

Points the paper makes about the study in general: Repertoire overlap was found to be higher between tumor regions (mean roughly 36%) than between tumor-adjacent (about 17%) or tumor-blood (around 15%) pairs, consistent with antigen-driven expansion. Because sequencing covered only the TCR beta chain and unpaired alpha chains were not captured, true repertoire diversity is likely underestimated. Only roughly 7-24% of top clones appeared in all five regions of a tumor, which suggests that tumor-infiltrating T cells are spatially heterogeneous. A significantly larger repertoire fraction was made up by the top 250 clones in tumors than in blood (p = 0.039). Because the samples were bulk and unsorted, CD4+ and CD8+ T cell repertoires could not be compared. With just a few patients in the study, the authors point out that the findings should be validated in a larger study.

Material for sequencing was liver tumor tissue from sampling region 1. The meaning of the sample's cell subset or site label: tumor region T1, superior pole. The source of this sequence is a woman aged 55-70 years with primary liver carcinoma and hepatitis B virus infection.

The nucleotide sequence is given as TGTGCCAGCAGCTTAGGGGAGGTAGATGAGCAGTTCTTC. Its coded protein is CASSLGEVDEQFF. The sequence joins TRBV11-3 to TRBJ2-1; D gene: possibly TRBD2, on 6 matching bases. The V and J ends are trimmed by 1 base and 8 bases, leaving 9 bases between them. The CDR3 has 13 amino acids, counting the end cysteine and phenylalanine. Just CDR3 DNA is preserved here, 39 bases in frame from base 1. The germline V gene yields SGHNT for CDR1 and YENEEA for CDR2.